This is a list of T cell receptor beta chains from one sample in a study of OX40 agonist ivuxolimab in advanced cancers. Libraries were prepared by immunoSEQ multiplex PCR; TCRdb keeps only in-frame clonotypes and omits some of them. The table has roughly 84,000 clones, 65% to 85% seen once. The sample consisted of CD4+ or CD8+ T cells sorted from blood, taken in a trial of the OX40 agonist ivuxolimab. These receptors were obtained from an adult with an advanced solid tumor such as melanoma, head and neck, liver or kidney cancer. The CDR3 runs from the conserved cysteine through the conserved F or W. Size is stated for part of the rows, as once, few or many counts, or as a class when the clone is expanded.

CASRRRGGTDTQYF,NA,TRBV5-1,TRBJ2-3
CATSLQRAGNTIYF,NA,TRBV15,TRBJ1-3
CVRPDQPQHF,NA,TRBV7-8,TRBJ1-5
CASSGQTGSYEAFF,NA,TRBV5-4,TRBJ1-1
CASSFRETDQPQHF,NA,TRBV5-6,TRBJ1-5
CASSLTSGRNQETQYF,NA,TRBV7-6,TRBJ2-5
CSVEESRSYEQYF,NA,TRBV29-1,TRBJ2-7
CASSSDGVILAKNIQYF,NA,TRBV27,TRBJ2-4
CAIDWGRNEQYF,NA,TRBV6-1,TRBJ2-7
CSVGSGGNRGYTF,NA,TRBV29-1,TRBJ1-2
CASSTNNEQFF,NA,TRBV5-5,TRBJ2-1
CASRRSGRLSSYNEQFF,many,TRBV7-9,TRBJ2-1
CASSPRLGGSYNEQFF,once,TRBV13,TRBJ2-1
CASSQDLVGGTPYNEQFF,NA,TRBV4-2,TRBJ2-1
CASSLTGQGETQYF,NA,TRBV7-8,TRBJ2-5
CASSVQQGKNEAFF,NA,TRBV19,TRBJ1-1
CASSPSLGTEYEQYF,NA,TRBV14,TRBJ2-7
CASSNNSWPPYEQYF,once,TRBV7-9,TRBJ2-7
CASSEGSGAFYEQYF,NA,TRBV25-1,TRBJ2-7
CASSLDHSGNTIYF,few,TRBV7-9,TRBJ1-3
CASRAGAKFEAFF,NA,TRBV2,TRBJ1-1
CASSESGLARHNEQFF,NA,TRBV2,TRBJ2-1
CASSYSGQGGEEQYF,NA,TRBV6-5,TRBJ2-7
CASSQQRGQPGLAFF,once,TRBV4-1,TRBJ1-1
CASSFIPTAETTEAFF,NA,TRBV5-1,TRBJ1-1
CASSSPGRERQETQYF,NA,TRBV7-6,TRBJ2-5
CASSYGVAGGTIYF,once,TRBV6-5,TRBJ1-3
CASSSDGDTEAFF,NA,TRBV6-5,TRBJ1-1
CASSFIAGVVNEQFF,NA,TRBV13,TRBJ2-1
CASSYSLTLNTEAFF,NA,TRBV6-5,TRBJ1-1
CASSRAGRTDTQYF,NA,TRBV6-5,TRBJ2-3
CASSVVTGPTGELFF,NA,TRBV9,TRBJ2-2
CASTQGGQVEQFF,NA,TRBV19,TRBJ2-1
CASSQDSVQAGAYEQYF,NA,TRBV4-2,TRBJ2-7
CASTDAGNTIYF,once,TRBV7-8,TRBJ1-3
CASSRNPGGRENEQFF,once,TRBV4-1,TRBJ2-1
CASSLAGGSINEQFF,few,TRBV5-1,TRBJ2-1
CASSLAQRQGTDTQYF,NA,TRBV7-9,TRBJ2-3
CASSVGPQGSYEQYF,NA,TRBV9,TRBJ2-7
CASSYNPNPTNEKLFF,NA,TRBV6-5,TRBJ1-4
CASSIGSAYTEAFF,NA,TRBV19,TRBJ1-1
CASSPDGDYGYTF,NA,TRBV27,TRBJ1-2
CATLPGQGTQGYEQYF,once,TRBV6-6,TRBJ2-7
CASRDSASATEAFF,NA,TRBV2,TRBJ1-1
CASSTRDRSSGNTIYF,NA,TRBV19,TRBJ1-3
CASSPGGVGQPQHF,NA,TRBV7-2,TRBJ1-5
CASSLAPGPRYF,NA,TRBV5-5,TRBJ1-4
CATFRDRGTEAFF,NA,TRBV2,TRBJ1-1
CASLTERGGTTQYF,NA,TRBV2,TRBJ2-3